This is a list of T cell receptor beta chains from one sample in a study of tumor and adjacent non-tumor tissue in lung cancer. From the multiplex PCR reads, TCRdb called clonotypes with MiXCR, one entry per CDR3 protein. The sample holds 35,000 to 55,000 distinct CDR3 sequences; 60% are singletons and the top ten take over 40%. Specimen: distant non-tumor lung tissue. The source is a man aged 50 to 59 with non-small cell lung cancer. Both conserved end residues are part of each CDR3. D genes are given only for firm matches. Expanded clones get a size class; other rows say once, few or many, or leave the size out.

j_call | v_call | d_call | clone_size | cdr3_nt | cdr3_aa
TRBJ2-1 | TRBV5-1 | - | few | TGCGCCAGCAGCTTGGGACAGGCCTCCTACAATGAGCAGTTCTTC | CASSLGQASYNEQFF
TRBJ2-7 | TRBV7-9 | - | - | TGTGCCAGCCAAGCGGCGAATGAGCAGTACTTC | CASQAANEQYF
TRBJ2-1 | TRBV6-2/TRBV6-3 | - | once | TGTGCCAGCAGTTCCCATGACCGGCCGTTCTTC | CASSSHDRPFF
TRBJ2-5 | TRBV29-1 | - | - | TGCAGCGTTGGAGGACAGAGGGAGATCCAGTATTTC | CSVGGQREIQYF
TRBJ1-6 | TRBV25-1 | - | - | TGTGCCAGCAGCCCAACGGGGAATTCACCCCTCCACTTT | CASSPTGNSPLHF
TRBJ2-1 | TRBV7-9 | - | - | TGTGCCAGCAGCCCCCGGAGGGCCAGCCTGAGATCCAATGAGCAGTTCTTC | CASSPRRASLRSNEQFF
TRBJ1-5 | TRBV30 | - | - | TGTGTCTGGAGTAAAGAAGGGCTTCAGCCCCAGCATTTT | CVWSKEGLQPQHF
TRBJ2-6 | TRBV20-1 | TRBD1 | few | TGCAGTGCTATCAGGGGACAGCCTCACTCTGGGGCCAACGTCCTGACTTTC | CSAIRGQPHSGANVLTF
TRBJ2-7 | TRBV29-1 | - | - | TGCGGCGTTGAAGGAGAGGCTAACGAGCAGTATTTC | CGVEGEANEQYF
TRBJ2-7 | TRBV10-3 | TRBD1 | - | TGTGCCATCAGTGGACAGGGCCCCTACGTGCAGTACTTC | CAISGQGPYVQYF
TRBJ1-3 | TRBV20-1 | - | - | TGCAGTGCCCCGTTCGGGTGGGGGGCGGTAGGAAACACCATATATTTT | CSAPFGWGAVGNTIYF
TRBJ1-2 | TRBV11-2 | - | - | TGTGCCAGCAGCTTAATAGCACCGAACTATGCCTACACCTTC | CASSLIAPNYAYTF
TRBJ1-2 | TRBV20-1 | - | - | TGCAGTGCTATAGGGCAGGGAGCTAACTATGGCTACACCTTC | CSAIGQGANYGYTF
TRBJ2-3 | TRBV6-1 | - | many | TGTGCCAGCAGTGAAGTTGGGGCCGATACGCAGTATTTT | CASSEVGADTQYF
TRBJ2-1 | TRBV7-9 | - | - | TGTGCCAGCAGTAATAACGGGAGCCACAATGAGCAGTTCTTC | CASSNNGSHNEQFF
TRBJ2-1 | TRBV29-1 | TRBD2 | - | TGTAGCGTTGAACCGCTTCAGGCGGGAGGAAGGAATGTGCAGTTCTTC | CSVEPLQAGGRNVQFF
TRBJ2-7 | TRBV11-2 | - | - | TGTGCCAGCAACTCAGAGACAGGTATAACCTACGAGCAGTACTTC | CASNSETGITYEQYF
TRBJ1-1 | TRBV6-6 | - | - | TGTGCCAGCAGTTACGACAGGAGGCGAACTGAAGCTTTCTTT | CASSYDRRRTEAFF
TRBJ2-6 | TRBV11-1 | - | - | TGTGCCAGCAACTTAAGTTCTTTCTCTGGGGCCAACGTACTGACTTTC | CASNLSSFSGANVLTF
TRBJ2-3 | TRBV24-1 | - | - | TGTGCCACTAGTGACCCGTCAGAGAGCACAGATACGCAGTATTTT | CATSDPSESTDTQYF
TRBJ2-3 | TRBV11-2 | TRBD2 | once | TGTGCCAGCAGCTGGGGGGGAGGAGACCCCACAGGTACGCAGTATTTT | CASSWGGGDPTGTQYF
TRBJ2-5 | TRBV6-1 | - | many | TGTGCCAGCAGTGAATTATTCGGAGAGACCCAGTACTTC | CASSELFGETQYF
TRBJ2-7 | TRBV7-9 | - | - | TGTGCCAGCAGCCGTGACAGCTTCTACGGGCAGTACTTC | CASSRDSFYGQYF
TRBJ2-7 | TRBV2 | - | - | TGTGCCAGCAGTGTCCACAAGCAGTACTTC | CASSVHKQYF
TRBJ2-5 | TRBV11-1 | - | large | TGTGCCAGCAGCTTAACAAAAGAGACCCAGTACTTC | CASSLTKETQYF
TRBJ2-1 | TRBV7-8 | TRBD1 | few | TGTGCCAGCAGCTTGCCGACAGGGGGCTCCTACAATGAGCAGCTCTTC | CASSLPTGGSYNEQLF
TRBJ2-1 | TRBV4-2 | TRBD2 | - | TGTGCCAGCAGCCATCGCGGCGCGGGAGGTTTCATTGAGCAGTTCTTC | CASSHRGAGGFIEQFF
TRBJ2-3 | TRBV5-1 | - | - | TGCGCCAGCAGCCTGGAACATGGGGCCCGCACAGATACGCAATATTTT | CASSLEHGARTDTQYF
TRBJ2-5 | TRBV5-5 | - | once | TGTACCAGCAGCACTGAGGGCCGGTATGGAGAGACCCAATACTTC | CTSSTEGRYGETQYF
TRBJ2-5 | TRBV28 | TRBD2 | - | TGTGCCACGCAGCGACTAGCGGGAGGTGGTGTAGGAGAGACCCGGTACTTC | CATQRLAGGGVGETRYF
TRBJ2-1 | TRBV10-3 | - | - | TGTGTCATAATGGATGAGCAGTTCTTC | CVIMDEQFF
TRBJ2-2 | TRBV29-1 | - | many | TGCGGCGTTGAAGGCTTAGGGACCGGGGAGCTGTTTTTT | CGVEGLGTGELFF
TRBJ2-3 | TRBV6-6 | - | - | TGTGCCAGCAGTTACTCCGGTAATAGCGGAGTCGGCGCCTTGGGAGATACGCAGTATTTT | CASSYSGNSGVGALGDTQYF
TRBJ2-5 | TRBV6-6 | - | - | TGTGCCAGCAGCCGCAGGGTGGACGAGAACCGGTACTTC | CASSRRVDENRYF
TRBJ2-7 | TRBV29-1 | - | - | TGCAGCGTTGAGCCACGGCCCGACGAGGAGTACTTC | CSVEPRPDEEYF
TRBJ2-7 | TRBV20-1 | - | - | TGCAGTGCTAGAGGGAGACAAGACTACGAGCAGTACTTC | CSARGRQDYEQYF
TRBJ2-7 | TRBV10-1 | - | - | TGCGCCAACAGTGAGACGGCCATCGGGACCTACGAGCAGTACTTC | CANSETAIGTYEQYF
TRBJ1-5 | TRBV6-5 | - | - | TGTGCCAGCAGGTTTACGAGTGGTGAGGATCAGCCTCAGCATTTT | CASRFTSGEDQPQHF
TRBJ2-7 | TRBV28 | TRBD2 | many | TGTGCCAGCAGTCGGTCCCTCGGGAGGATGCACGAGCAGTACTTC | CASSRSLGRMHEQYF
TRBJ2-3 | TRBV6-1 | TRBD1 | many | TGTGCCAGCATGACAGGGTACACAGATACGCAGTATTTT | CASMTGYTDTQYF